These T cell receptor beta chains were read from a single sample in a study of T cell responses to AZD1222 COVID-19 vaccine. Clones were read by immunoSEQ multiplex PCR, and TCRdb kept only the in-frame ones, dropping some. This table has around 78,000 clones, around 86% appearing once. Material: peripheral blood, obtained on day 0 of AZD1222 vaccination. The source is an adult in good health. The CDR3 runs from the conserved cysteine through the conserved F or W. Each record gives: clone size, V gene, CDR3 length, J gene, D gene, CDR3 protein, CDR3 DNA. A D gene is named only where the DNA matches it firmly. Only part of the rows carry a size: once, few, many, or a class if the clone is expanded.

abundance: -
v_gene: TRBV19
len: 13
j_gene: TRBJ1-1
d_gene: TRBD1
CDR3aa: CASSGQGGTEAFF
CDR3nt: TGTGCCAGTAGTGGGCAGGGGGGCACTGAAGCTTTCTTT

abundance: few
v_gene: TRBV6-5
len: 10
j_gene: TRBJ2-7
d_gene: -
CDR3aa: CASSTYEQYF
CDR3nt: TGTGCCAGTAGTACATACGAGCAGTACTTC

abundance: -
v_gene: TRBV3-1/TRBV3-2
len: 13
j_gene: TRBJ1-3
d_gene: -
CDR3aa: CASSPGALNTIYF
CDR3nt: TGTGCCAGCAGCCCCGGGGCTTTAAACACCATATATTTT

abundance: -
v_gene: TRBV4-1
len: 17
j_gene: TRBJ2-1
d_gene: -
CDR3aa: CASSQDPVISSYNEQFF
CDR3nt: TGCGCCAGCAGCCAAGATCCGGTAATAAGCTCCTACAATGAGCAGTTCTTC

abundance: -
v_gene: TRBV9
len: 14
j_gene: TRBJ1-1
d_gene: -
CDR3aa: CASTPGTRNTEAFF
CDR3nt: TGTGCCAGCACCCCCGGGACACGGAACACTGAAGCTTTCTTT

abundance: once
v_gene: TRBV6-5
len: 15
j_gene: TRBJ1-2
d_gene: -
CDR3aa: CASSYRWDLGYGYTF
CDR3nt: TGTGCCAGCAGTTACCGCTGGGACCTTGGTTATGGCTACACCTTC

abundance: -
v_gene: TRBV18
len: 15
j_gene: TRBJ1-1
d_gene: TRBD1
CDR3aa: CASSISDRGNTEAFF
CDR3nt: TGTGCCAGCTCAATATCGGACAGGGGGAACACTGAAGCTTTCTTT

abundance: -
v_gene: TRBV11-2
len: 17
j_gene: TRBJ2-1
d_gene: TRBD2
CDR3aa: CASSLGTSGGAFNEQFF
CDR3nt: TGTGCCAGCAGCCTCGGGACTAGCGGGGGGGCATTTAATGAGCAGTTCTTC

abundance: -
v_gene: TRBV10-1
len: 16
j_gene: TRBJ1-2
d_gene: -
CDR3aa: CASSESKGHQPDGYTF
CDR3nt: TGCGCCAGCAGTGAGTCGAAGGGACACCAGCCAGATGGCTACACCTTC

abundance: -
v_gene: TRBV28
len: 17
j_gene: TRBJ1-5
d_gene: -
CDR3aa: CASSLYRLEGANQPQHF
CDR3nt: TGTGCCAGCAGTTTATATCGCCTAGAGGGTGCCAATCAGCCCCAGCATTTT

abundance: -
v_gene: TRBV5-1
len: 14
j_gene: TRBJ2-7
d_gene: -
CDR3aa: CASRRWGGDYEQYF
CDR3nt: TGCGCCTCACGGCGGTGGGGGGGCGACTACGAGCAGTACTTC

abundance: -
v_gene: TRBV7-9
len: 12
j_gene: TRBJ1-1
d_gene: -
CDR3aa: CASSLSAPEAFF
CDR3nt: TGTGCCAGCAGCTTATCGGCTCCGGAAGCTTTCTTT

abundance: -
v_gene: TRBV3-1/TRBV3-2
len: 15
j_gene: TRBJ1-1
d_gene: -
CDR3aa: CASSQYRVLGTEAFF
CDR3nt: TGTGCCAGCAGCCAATATCGGGTTTTAGGGACTGAAGCTTTCTTT

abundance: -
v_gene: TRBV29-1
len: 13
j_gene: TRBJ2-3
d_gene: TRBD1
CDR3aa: CSARQGGTDTQYF
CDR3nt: TGCAGCGCAAGACAGGGGGGCACAGATACGCAGTATTTT

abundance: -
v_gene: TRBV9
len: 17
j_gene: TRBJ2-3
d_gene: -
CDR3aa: CASSVEERYGGSLPQYF
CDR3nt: TGTGCCAGCAGCGTAGAGGAGCGGTATGGTGGGTCACTTCCGCAGTATTTT

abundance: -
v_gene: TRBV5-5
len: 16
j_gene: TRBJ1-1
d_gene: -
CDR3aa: CASSLQQPFPGSEAFF
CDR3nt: TGTGCCAGCAGCTTGCAACAACCCTTTCCGGGCTCTGAAGCTTTCTTT

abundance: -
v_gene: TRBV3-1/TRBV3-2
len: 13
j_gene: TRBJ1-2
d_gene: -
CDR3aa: CASSIGALWGYTF
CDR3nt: TGTGCCAGCAGCATCGGGGCCCTGTGGGGCTACACCTTC

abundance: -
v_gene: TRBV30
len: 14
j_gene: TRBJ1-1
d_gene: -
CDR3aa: CAWSVGRSTPGAFF
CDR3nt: TGTGCCTGGAGTGTAGGACGGTCCACCCCGGGAGCTTTCTTT

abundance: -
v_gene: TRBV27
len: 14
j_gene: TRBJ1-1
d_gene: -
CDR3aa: CASSLSGADTEAFF
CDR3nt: TGTGCCAGCAGTTTATCTGGGGCGGACACTGAAGCTTTCTTT

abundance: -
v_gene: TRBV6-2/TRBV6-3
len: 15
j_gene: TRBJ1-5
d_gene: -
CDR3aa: CASSLQGRPTEPQHF
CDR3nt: TGTGCCAGCAGTCTACAGGGCCGTCCGACGGAGCCCCAGCATTTT

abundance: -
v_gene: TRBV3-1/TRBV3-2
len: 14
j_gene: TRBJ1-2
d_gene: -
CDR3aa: CASSQVGGASGYTF
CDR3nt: TGTGCCAGCAGCCAAGTCGGAGGGGCATCTGGCTACACCTTC

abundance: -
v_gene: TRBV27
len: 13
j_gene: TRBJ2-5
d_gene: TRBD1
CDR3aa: CASSLDREETQYF
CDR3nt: TGTGCCAGCTCCCTGGACAGGGAAGAGACCCAGTACTTC

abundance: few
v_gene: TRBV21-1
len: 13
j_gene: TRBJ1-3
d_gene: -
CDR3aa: CASTPGAGNTIYF
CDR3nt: TGTGCCAGCACCCCCGGGGCAGGAAACACCATATATTTT

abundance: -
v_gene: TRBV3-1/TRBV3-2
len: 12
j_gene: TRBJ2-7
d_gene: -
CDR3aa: CASSQESYEQYF
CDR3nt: TGTGCCAGCAGCCAAGAATCCTACGAGCAGTACTTC

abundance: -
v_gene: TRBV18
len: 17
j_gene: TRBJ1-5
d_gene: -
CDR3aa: CASSPPDRLYSNQPQHF
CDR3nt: TGTGCCAGCTCACCACCGGACAGACTTTATAGCAATCAGCCCCAGCATTTT

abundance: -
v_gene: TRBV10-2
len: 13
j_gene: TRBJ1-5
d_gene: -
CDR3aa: CASSDVRHQPQHF
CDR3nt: TGCGCCAGCAGTGACGTGAGGCATCAGCCCCAGCATTTT

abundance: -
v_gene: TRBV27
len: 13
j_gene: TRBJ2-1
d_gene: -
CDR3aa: CASKVSSYNEQFF
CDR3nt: TGTGCCAGCAAAGTAAGCTCCTACAATGAGCAGTTCTTC

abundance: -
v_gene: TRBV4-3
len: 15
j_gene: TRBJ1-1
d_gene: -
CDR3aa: CASSQELGGLTEAFF
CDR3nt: TGCGCCAGCAGCCAAGAATTGGGGGGACTCACTGAAGCTTTCTTT

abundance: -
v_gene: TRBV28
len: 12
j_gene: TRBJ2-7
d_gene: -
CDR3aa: CASSLRVIEQYF
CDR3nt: TGTGCCAGCAGCCTCCGGGTGATCGAGCAGTACTTC

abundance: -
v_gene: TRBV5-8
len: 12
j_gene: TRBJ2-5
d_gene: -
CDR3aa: CASSLDVQTQYF
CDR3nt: TGTGCCAGCAGCTTAGACGTACAAACCCAGTACTTC

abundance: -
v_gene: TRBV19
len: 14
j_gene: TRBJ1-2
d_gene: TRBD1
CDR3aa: CASSKANRGYGYTF
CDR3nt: TGTGCCAGTAGTAAGGCCAACAGGGGTTATGGCTACACCTTC

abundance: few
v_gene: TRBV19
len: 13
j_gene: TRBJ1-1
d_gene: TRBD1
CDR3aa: CASSVQGGTEAFF
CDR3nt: TGTGCCAGTAGTGTACAGGGGGGCACTGAAGCTTTCTTT

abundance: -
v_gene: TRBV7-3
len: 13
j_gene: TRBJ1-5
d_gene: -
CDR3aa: CASSSQGNQPQHF
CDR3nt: TGTGCCAGCAGCTCACAGGGTAATCAGCCCCAGCATTTT

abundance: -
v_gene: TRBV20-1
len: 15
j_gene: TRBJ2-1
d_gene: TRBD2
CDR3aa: CSASTGGGAMNEQFF
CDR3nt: TGCAGTGCTAGTACGGGCGGGGGGGCGATGAATGAGCAGTTCTTC

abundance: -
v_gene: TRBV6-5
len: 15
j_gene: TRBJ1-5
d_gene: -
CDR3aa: CASRPGLYYNQPQHF
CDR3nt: TGTGCCAGCAGGCCGGGCCTCTATTACAATCAGCCCCAGCATTTT

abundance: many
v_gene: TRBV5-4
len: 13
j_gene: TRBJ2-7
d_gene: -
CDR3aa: CASSLNVGDEQYF
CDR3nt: TGTGCCAGCAGCTTGAACGTCGGCGACGAGCAGTACTTC

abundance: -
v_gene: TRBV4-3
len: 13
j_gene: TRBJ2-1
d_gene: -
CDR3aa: CASSPSTRFEQFF
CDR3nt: TGCGCCAGCAGCCCCTCGACTAGGTTTGAGCAGTTCTTC

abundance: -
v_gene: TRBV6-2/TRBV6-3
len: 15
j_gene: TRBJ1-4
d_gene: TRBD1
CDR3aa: CASSSPGTGAEKLFF
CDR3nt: TGTGCCAGCAGCTCCCCCGGGACAGGGGCTGAAAAACTGTTTTTT

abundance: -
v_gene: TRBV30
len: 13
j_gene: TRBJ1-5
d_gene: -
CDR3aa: CAWSHSDFQPQHF
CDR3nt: TGTGCCTGGAGTCACAGTGATTTCCAGCCCCAGCATTTT

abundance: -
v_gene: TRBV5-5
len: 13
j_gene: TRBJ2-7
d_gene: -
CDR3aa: CASSAAPEQQQYF
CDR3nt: TGTGCCAGCAGCGCGGCCCCCGAGCAACAGCAGTACTTC

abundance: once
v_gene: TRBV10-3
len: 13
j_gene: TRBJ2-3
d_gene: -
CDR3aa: CAISGGRTDTQYF
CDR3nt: TGTGCCATCAGTGGAGGCAGGACAGATACGCAGTATTTT

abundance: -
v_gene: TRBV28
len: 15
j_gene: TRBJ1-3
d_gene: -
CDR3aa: CASSLRIRPGNTIYF
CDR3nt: TGTGCCAGCAGCCTCCGTATACGCCCTGGAAACACCATATATTTT

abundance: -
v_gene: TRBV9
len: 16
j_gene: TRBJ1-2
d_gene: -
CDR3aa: CASSVGPGEGFYGYTF
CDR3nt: TGTGCCAGCAGCGTAGGGCCAGGGGAGGGCTTCTATGGCTACACCTTC

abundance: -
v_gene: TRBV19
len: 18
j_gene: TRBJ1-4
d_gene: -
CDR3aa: CASSDAGASGGRHEKLFF
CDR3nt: TGTGCCAGTAGTGACGCCGGGGCCAGCGGTGGGAGACATGAAAAACTGTTTTTT

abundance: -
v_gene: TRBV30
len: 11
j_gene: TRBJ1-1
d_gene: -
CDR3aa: CAFARVTEAFF
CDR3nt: TGTGCCTTCGCTCGGGTGACTGAAGCTTTCTTT

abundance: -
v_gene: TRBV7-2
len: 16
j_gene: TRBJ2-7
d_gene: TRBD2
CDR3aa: CASTPPVAGGSYEQYF
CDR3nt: TGTGCCAGCACCCCCCCGGTAGCGGGGGGTTCCTACGAGCAGTACTTC

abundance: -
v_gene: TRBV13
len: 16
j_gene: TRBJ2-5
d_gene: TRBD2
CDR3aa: CASSLLAGGIKETQYF
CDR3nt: TGTGCCAGCAGCCTCCTAGCGGGGGGGATTAAAGAGACCCAGTACTTC

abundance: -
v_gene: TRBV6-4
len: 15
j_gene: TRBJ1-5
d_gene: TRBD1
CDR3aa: CASRAETGGRRPQHF
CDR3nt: TGTGCCAGCAGAGCAGAGACAGGGGGCCGTCGGCCCCAGCATTTT

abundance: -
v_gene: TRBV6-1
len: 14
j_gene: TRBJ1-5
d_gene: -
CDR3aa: CASSETDRNQPQHF
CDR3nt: TGTGCCAGCAGTGAGACAGATCGCAATCAGCCCCAGCATTTT

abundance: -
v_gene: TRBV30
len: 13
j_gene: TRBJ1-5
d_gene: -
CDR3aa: CAWSAQGNQPQHF
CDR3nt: TGTGCCTGGAGCGCCCAGGGCAATCAGCCCCAGCATTTT